These 11 T cell receptor beta chains share one sample of origin, sequenced in a study of T-cell memory formation after mild COVID-19. TCRdb recomputed calls from the 5' RACE reads with MiXCR, one row per CDR3 protein. The sample lists around 110,000 distinct CDR3 sequences; 15% to 20% were seen once. The specimen was PBMCs or a T cell subset sorted from them (not recorded which). These receptors all come from an adult woman who had mild COVID-19 (a few samples of this study predate the infection). Cell type and time point are not known.

This clonotype was detected a few times. This chain links TRBV20-1 with TRBJ2-1; tentative D call: TRBD2 (6 bases). The V gene lost 3 bases and the J gene lost 2 bases, with 14 bases spanning the gap. This CDR3 comprises 15 residues. Germline V lookup: CDR1 DFQATT, CDR2 SNEGSKA (reference sequence). CDR3 region: CSASSSAKTYNEQFF. For the CDR3, the DNA is TGCAGTGCTAGCTCTAGCGCTAAAACCTACAATGAGCAGTTCTTC.

The chain recombines TRBV11-3 with TRBJ2-5; TRBD1 agrees at 12 bases. Losses at the gene ends were 4 bases for V and 5 bases for J; bases not matched to a gene: 14. Germline CDR1 reads SGHNT; CDR2 reads YENEEA. This CDR3 has 18 amino acids. The CDR3 sequence is CASSSKEAGQGAIETQYF. The CDR3 DNA reads TGTGCCAGCAGCTCGAAAGAGGCGGGACAGGGGGCGATTGAGACCCAGTACTTC.

The CDR3 DNA sequence: TGTGCCAGCAGGAGGGACAGAGCCTACGAGCAGTACTTC. Protein product: CASRRDRAYEQYF. The chain has TRBV3-1 and TRBJ2-7; 7 bases line up with TRBD1. This CDR3 has 13 residues. J was trimmed by 2 bases and V by 6 bases; bases with no gene match: 4. Germline V lookup: CDR1 LGHDT, CDR2 YNNKEL (reference sequence).

This clonotype occurred a few times. J is TRBJ2-3 and V is TRBV20-1; D tentatively reads TRBD1 or TRBD2 (5 bases each). The germline V and J ends were trimmed by 6 bases and 1 base, with 17 bases remaining between them. The germline CDR1 and CDR2 sequences are DFQATT and SNEGSKA (reference sequence). This CDR3 contains 15 residues. For the CDR3, the DNA is TGCAGTGCGGCCGGCACCCGGGACGGCACAGATACGCAGTATTTT. Residues: CSAAGTRDGTDTQYF.

This clonotype was seen just once. A read error may be the cause here, since a much bigger clone is one base away. The rearrangement links TRBV4-2 to TRBJ2-3; 15 bases match TRBD2. This CDR3 has 16 residues. Germline V gene sequence: CDR1 LGHNA, CDR2 YNFKEQ. CDR3 loop: CDSSQWTSGGADTQYF. DNA for the CDR3: TGTGACAGCAGCCAATGGACTAGCGGGGGGGCAGATACGCAGTATTTT.

This clonotype was observed a few times. The chain is built from TRBV12-3 or TRBV12-4 and TRBJ2-5, with TRBD2 identical over 8 bases. The V and J ends lost 3 bases and 4 bases, in that order; junction bases with no gene match: 7. The CDR3 totals 15 residues. As DNA, the CDR3 is TGTGCCAGCAGTTTGCTGCGGGGGGTGGGAGAGACCCAGTACTTC. Its protein is CASSLLRGVGETQYF.

This clonotype was detected only a few times. J is TRBJ2-2 and V is TRBV5-1, with 8 nucleotides matching TRBD1. J gave up 6 bases and V 4 bases, and 14 bases lay outside the gene matches. The germline CDR1 and CDR2 sequences are SGHRS and YFSETQ. The CDR3 totals 17 residues. In nucleotides, the CDR3 is TGCGCCAGCAGCCACACTCCGACAGGGGAAATCGCCGGGGAGCTGTTTTTT. This encodes CASSHTPTGEIAGELFF.

This clonotype was seen more than once but under ten times. The rearrangement links TRBV27 to TRBJ2-7, with 9 bases matching TRBD1. J gave up 2 bases and V 5 bases, and 10 bases lay outside the gene matches. CDR1 is MNHEY and CDR2 is SMNVEV in the germline V gene (reference sequence). CDR3 length equals 16 residues. The CDR3 DNA follows: TGTGCCAGCAGTCCCTCCCCGGGGACAGGGACCTACGAGCAGTACTTC. Residues: CASSPSPGTGTYEQYF.

The chain carries TRBV11-2 and TRBJ1-1, with 8 bases lining up with TRBD1. Trimming took 5 bases from V and 0 from J; bases not matched to a gene: 11. Germline loops: CDR1 SGHAT, CDR2 FQNNGV. This CDR3 has 17 residues. Written as DNA, the CDR3 is TGTGCCAGCAGCATCCCGGGACAGGATCTCATGAACACTGAAGCTTTCTTT. Protein product: CASSIPGQDLMNTEAFF. Full variable domain (remainder filled in from reference TRBV11-2 and TRBJ1-1): EAGVAQSPRYKIIEKRQSVAFWCNPISGHATLYWYQQILGQGPKLLIQFQNNGVVDDSQLPKDRFSAERLKGVDSTLKIQPAKLEDSAVYLCASSIPGQDLMNTEAFFGQGTRLTVV.

The chain uses TRBV11-2 and TRBJ1-1, with 11 positions matching TRBD1. The CDR3 is 14 amino acids. The V and J ends lost 5 bases and 7 bases, in that order; junction bases with no gene match: 6. Germline lookup yields CDR1 SGHAT and CDR2 FQNNGV. The CDR3 DNA is TGTGCCAGCAGCACGGGACAGGGGGGGAATGAAGCTTTCTTT. It codes for CASSTGQGGNEAFF.

This chain uses TRBV6-2 or TRBV6-3 with TRBJ1-1; TRBD1 might be the D (5 bases). The germline V gene encodes CDR1 MNHEY and CDR2 SVGEGT. Between the trimmed V and J ends, which lost 2 bases and 4 bases, there was a span of 8 bases. The CDR3 runs 13 residues. CDR3 nucleotide sequence: TGTGCCAGCAGTTACATGGGGACCACTGAAGCTTTCTTT. Translated: CASSYMGTTEAFF.